This is a list of T cell receptor beta chains from one sample in a study of PD-1 blockade in classical Hodgkin lymphoma. Sequencing used immunoSEQ multiplex PCR; TCRdb keeps in-frame clones, though not all of them. Among under 7,500 clones listed, roughly 86% were seen once. Source: CD4+ T cells from blood, taken before the fourth cycle of nivolumab. These receptors were obtained from a human donor with classical Hodgkin lymphoma. The CDR3 runs from the conserved cysteine through the conserved F or W. D genes are given only for firm matches. Clone size is shown for a subset of rows, as once, few, many or a class of expanded clone.

>TRBJ2-1|TRBV2|.|.
CASTPEGGGYNEQFF
TGTGCCAGCACCCCCGAGGGGGGGGGCTACAATGAGCAGTTCTTC
>TRBJ1-1|TRBV30|.|.
CACGGPNTEAFF
TGTGCCTGCGGGGGGCCGAACACTGAAGCTTTCTTT
>TRBJ2-5|TRBV11-2|.|TRBD1
CASSLVRTGQETQYF
TGTGCCAGCAGCTTAGTGAGGACAGGGCAAGAGACCCAGTACTTC
>TRBJ2-7|TRBV18|.|.
CASSPPSSYEQYF
TGTGCCAGCTCACCGCCTAGCTCCTACGAGCAGTACTTC
>TRBJ2-6|TRBV4-1|.|.
CASSQDLAGDLSGANVLTF
TGCGCCAGCAGCCAAGATTTAGCAGGAGACCTTTCTGGGGCCAACGTCCTGACTTTC
>TRBJ1-4|TRBV28|once|.
CASSGREPNEKLFF
TGTGCCAGCAGTGGCAGGGAGCCTAATGAAAAACTGTTTTTT
>TRBJ1-2|TRBV5-8|once|.
CASSLDSLDYGYTF
TGTGCCAGCAGCTTGGACTCCCTCGACTATGGCTACACCTTC
>TRBJ2-1|TRBV18|.|.
CASSPGGSTYNEQFF
TGTGCCAGCTCACCAGGGGGTTCAACCTACAATGAGCAGTTCTTC
>TRBJ2-7|TRBV13|.|.
CASSLGGTREQYF
TGTGCCAGCAGCTTAGGGGGAACGCGCGAGCAGTACTTC
>TRBJ1-4|TRBV2|.|.
CASSFNRAMSEKLFF
TGTGCCAGCAGTTTTAACAGGGCCATGAGCGAAAAACTGTTTTTT
>TRBJ2-1|TRBV12-5|.|.
CASGLGEQGGYNEQFF
TGTGCTAGTGGTTTAGGAGAGCAGGGAGGCTACAATGAGCAGTTCTTC
>TRBJ1-2|TRBV29-1|few|.
CSVVTTLYGYTF
TGCAGCGTTGTAACAACGCTTTATGGCTACACCTTC
>TRBJ1-1|TRBV5-1|few|.
CASSLSGITEAFF
TGCGCCAGCAGCTTATCGGGGATCACTGAAGCTTTCTTT
>TRBJ2-3|TRBV15|.|.
CATSRESHSTDTQYF
TGTGCCACCAGCAGAGAGAGCCATAGCACAGATACGCAGTATTTT
>TRBJ2-3|TRBV7-9|.|.
CASSLGGVSTDTQYF
TGTGCCAGCAGCTTAGGAGGGGTCAGCACAGATACGCAGTATTTT
>TRBJ1-2|TRBV7-3|.|.
CASSLGPRDGYTF
TGTGCCAGCAGCTTAGGGCCACGGGACGGCTACACCTTC
>TRBJ2-1|TRBV7-7|once|TRBD2
CASSARLAGAFNNEQFF
TGTGCCAGCAGCGCCCGACTAGCGGGAGCGTTCAACAATGAGCAGTTCTTC
>TRBJ1-4|TRBV10-3|.|TRBD1
CASDPGQGNEKLFF
TGTGCCAGCGACCCGGGACAGGGGAACGAAAAACTGTTTTTT
>TRBJ1-6|TRBV7-3|.|.
CASSLNGAYNSPLHF
TGTGCCAGCAGCCTAAATGGAGCCTATAATTCACCCCTCCACTTT
>TRBJ1-4|TRBV19|.|TRBD1
CASSTRTGGSVSNEKLFF
TGTGCCAGTAGTACTCGGACAGGGGGAAGCGTTTCTAATGAAAAACTGTTTTTT
>TRBJ2-3|TRBV29-1|.|.
CSVTGISTDTQYF
TGCAGCGTAACAGGGATTAGCACAGATACGCAGTATTTT
>TRBJ2-1|TRBV5-1|.|.
CASNPDGRAYNEQFF
TGCGCCAGCAATCCTGACGGGAGAGCGTACAATGAGCAGTTCTTC
>TRBJ2-7|TRBV10-3|.|.
CAISESGGSYEQYF
TGTGCCATCAGTGAGTCAGGCGGTTCCTACGAGCAGTACTTC
>TRBJ2-7|TRBV19|.|.
CASSIDGGSGSSYEQYF
TGTGCCAGTAGTATAGACGGAGGGAGTGGATCCTCCTACGAGCAGTACTTC
>TRBJ2-7|TRBV7-6|.|TRBD1
CASSLSPPGQTKSYEQYF
TGTGCCAGCAGCTTATCACCCCCGGGACAGACAAAATCCTACGAGCAGTACTTC
>TRBJ2-2|TRBV27|.|TRBD1
CASRGAETGVNTGELFF
TGTGCCAGCAGGGGGGCGGAGACAGGGGTGAACACCGGGGAGCTGTTTTTT
>TRBJ2-7|TRBV2|.|.
CASSLEVGGEQYF
TGTGCCAGCAGTTTGGAAGTGGGGGGCGAGCAGTACTTC
>TRBJ1-5|TRBV10-2|.|.
CASSESGEGVGSQHF
TGCGCCAGCAGTGAGTCGGGGGAGGGGGTAGGGTCCCAGCATTTT
>TRBJ2-1|TRBV5-1|.|TRBD1
CASSSFPGQGFFKVNEQFF
TGCGCCAGCAGCTCATTTCCGGGACAGGGATTTTTTAAGGTCAATGAGCAGTTCTTC
>TRBJ2-7|TRBV29-1|.|TRBD1
CSVSFWGQGVEQYF
TGCAGCGTTTCATTTTGGGGACAGGGGGTCGAGCAGTACTTC
>TRBJ1-5|TRBV4-1|.|TRBD1
CASSQESIWDRGNQPQHF
TGCGCCAGCAGCCAAGAAAGCATATGGGACAGGGGTAATCAGCCCCAGCATTTT
>TRBJ2-1|TRBV6-1|.|TRBD2
CASSEPGLAVNEQFF
TGTGCCAGCAGTGAACCGGGACTAGCGGTCAATGAGCAGTTCTTC
>TRBJ1-1|TRBV6-5|.|.
CASSIGNTEAFF
TGTGCCAGCAGTATTGGTAACACTGAAGCTTTCTTT
>TRBJ2-7|TRBV2|.|.
CASSFSTEQYF
TGTGCCAGCAGTTTTTCTACCGAGCAGTACTTC
>TRBJ2-7|TRBV6-5|.|.
CASSAPGSSYEQYF
TGTGCCAGCAGTGCCCCCGGGAGCTCCTACGAGCAGTACTTC
>TRBJ1-1|TRBV6-5|.|TRBD1
CASSYSPGGGDEAFF
TGTGCCAGCAGTTACTCGCCAGGGGGCGGGGATGAAGCTTTCTTT
>TRBJ2-3|TRBV5-1|.|.
CASSSGPTDTQYF
TGCGCCAGCAGCTCGGGACCTACAGATACGCAGTATTTT
>TRBJ2-7|TRBV5-1|.|TRBD1
CASSGDSYEQYF
TGCGCCAGCAGCGGGGACAGCTACGAGCAGTACTTC
>TRBJ2-3|TRBV9|.|TRBD2
CASSVIAGPTDTQYF
TGTGCCAGCAGTGTGATAGCGGGGCCCACAGATACGCAGTATTTT
>TRBJ2-7|TRBV29-1|once|TRBD1
CSVYGQVGSYEQYF
TGCAGCGTTTACGGACAGGTTGGCTCCTACGAGCAGTACTTC
>TRBJ2-1|TRBV6-9|once|TRBD2
CASSSTSGIFNEQFF
TGTGCCAGCAGTTCCACTAGCGGGATCTTCAATGAGCAGTTCTTC
>TRBJ1-2|TRBV10-3|.|TRBD1
CAISNPQGGREGYTF
TGTGCCATCAGTAACCCGCAGGGGGGACGAGAGGGCTACACCTTC
>TRBJ2-5|TRBV15|.|TRBD2
CATSTHLAGEKETQYF
TGTGCCACCAGCACCCATTTAGCGGGAGAGAAGGAGACCCAGTACTTC
>TRBJ1-1|TRBV4-1|.|.
CASSQVGGAEAFF
TGCGCCAGCAGCCAAGTAGGAGGCGCTGAAGCTTTCTTT
>TRBJ1-1|TRBV2|.|.
CASSEALPGSGTEAFF
TGTGCCAGCAGTGAAGCGCTTCCCGGAAGTGGCACTGAAGCTTTCTTT
>TRBJ2-7|TRBV11-2|.|.
CASSSLGGSSYEQYF
TGTGCCAGCAGCTCGCTAGGGGGAAGTAGCTACGAGCAGTACTTC
>TRBJ2-1|TRBV6-5|once|.
CACRVGNSYNEQFF
TGTGCCTGCAGGGTCGGGAATTCCTACAATGAGCAGTTCTTC
>TRBJ2-5|TRBV5-4|.|.
CASSDKLQPAGTIQETQYF
TGTGCCAGCAGTGACAAACTTCAACCAGCCGGGACCATCCAAGAGACCCAGTACTTC
>TRBJ2-3|TRBV1|.|.
CTSSQDSGSSDTQYF
TGCACCAGCAGCCAAGATAGCGGGAGTTCAGATACGCAGTATTTT
>TRBJ2-1|TRBV7-6|.|TRBD2
CASSVHTSGGAGEQFF
TGTGCCAGCAGCGTACATACTAGCGGGGGGGCGGGTGAGCAGTTCTTC
>TRBJ2-5|TRBV19|.|.
CASSRGRGPNTQETQYF
TGTGCCAGTAGTAGAGGACGGGGACCAAATACCCAAGAGACCCAGTACTTC
>TRBJ1-2|TRBV5-8|.|TRBD1
CASTIGGQGISGYTF
TGTGCCAGCACCATTGGGGGACAGGGGATAAGCGGCTACACCTTC
>TRBJ1-4|TRBV7-8|.|.
CASSFPYSGTQGAEKLFF
TGTGCCAGCAGCTTCCCGTACTCCGGGACACAAGGGGCCGAAAAACTGTTTTTT
>TRBJ1-6|TRBV5-5|.|.
CASRLRNWEINSPLHF
TGTGCCAGCAGGTTGCGCAATTGGGAAATTAATTCACCCCTCCACTTT